Each of the 13 T cell receptor beta chains below was sequenced from the same sample in a study of shared clonotypes between healthy human individuals. Only CD45RO-negative cells positively selected for CCR7 counted as naive CD8 cells, so terminally differentiated effector memory CD45RA+ cells were excluded. Using immunoSEQ multiplex PCR, the repertoire was profiled, and TCRdb retains in-frame clones only, with some absent. Counted here are approximately 2,000,000 clones, about 94% occurring once; the ten biggest clones make up over 1.5%. The sample comprised naive CD8+ T cells from PBMCs. The receptors stem from a young man in good health. Some clones in this sample may be carry-over from other donors' samples.

This clone was observed a single time. The rearrangement links TRBV27 to TRBJ1-2; 12 bases are shared with TRBD1. V lost 2 bases and J lost 8; bases outside the gene matches: 6. In germline, CDR1 is MNHEY, CDR2 SMNVEV (reference sequence). This CDR3 region has 15 residues. The CDR3 loop reads CASSLTGTGGAGYTF. In DNA form, the CDR3 reads TGTGCCAGCAGTTTAACCGGGACAGGGGGCGCAGGCTACACCTTC.

The chain couples TRBV29-1 to TRBJ2-7; no clear D. CDR1 SQVTM and CDR2 ANQGSEA come from the germline V gene. The CDR3 totals 13 residues. Deletions cut 4 bases from V and 0 bases from J, with 10 bases between. The CDR3 loop reads CSVVSLSSYEQYF. As DNA, the CDR3 is TGCAGCGTTGTGTCCCTGAGCTCCTACGAGCAGTACTTC.

Turning to this clone: The likely explanation is a read error, given a far larger clone one base away. The rearrangement joins TRBV4-2 to TRBJ2-6; 11 positions agree with TRBD1. Germline assignment: CDR1 LGHNA and CDR2 YNFKEQ. With V trimmed by 2 bases and J by 3 bases, 6 bases remained unmatched. The CDR3 runs to 18 residues. The CDR3 DNA sequence: TGTGCCAGCAGCCAAAATTGGACAGGGGGCATTGGGGCCAACGTCCTGACTTTC. Its protein product is CASSQNWTGGIGANVLTF.

This clone turned up a few times. The genes are TRBV10-3 and TRBJ1-1, with 7 bases aligning to TRBD1. V shed 10 bases, J shed 6 bases, and the junction held 8 bases outside the gene matches. CDR3 size: 12 residues. Germline values: CDR1 ENHRY, CDR2 SYGVKD. For the CDR3, the DNA is TGTGCCACAAGACAGGGAGGGGCTGAAGCTTTCTTT. This codes for CATRQGGAEAFF.

In the case of this clone: This specimen includes other DNA sequences encoding the same CDR3. V is TRBV19 and J is TRBJ2-1, with 7 bases that match TRBD1. The V gene end was trimmed by 1 base and the J gene end by 0 bases; junction bases not matched to a gene: 3. The CDR3 has 16 amino acids. The germline CDR1 and CDR2 sequences are LNHDA and SQIVND (reference sequence). DNA of the CDR3: TGTGCCAGTAGTATAGGGACAGGAAGCTCCTACAATGAGCAGTTCTTC. This gives the protein CASSIGTGSSYNEQFF. Looking up the rest from reference TRBV19 and TRBJ2-1 gives the full variable domain: DGGITQSPKYLFRKEGQNVTLSCEQNLNHDAMYWYRQDPGQGLRLIYYSQIVNDFQKGDIAEGYSVSREKKESFPLTVTSAQKNPTAFYLCASSIGTGSSYNEQFFGPGTRLTVL.

The gene calls are TRBV15 and TRBJ2-1, with D possibly matching TRBD1 (5 bases). Trimming stripped 0 bases from V and 9 bases from J, with 24 bases between. The CDR3 covers 18 residues. Germline CDR1 and CDR2: LNHNV and YYDKDF (reference sequence). CDR3 protein: CATSRDSSQGRIGIEQFF. As DNA, the CDR3 is TGTGCCACCAGCAGAGATAGTTCCCAGGGCCGGATTGGCATTGAGCAGTTCTTC.

The V call is TRBV11-2, the J call TRBJ2-7; perhaps TRBD1 as D (6 bases). This CDR3 contains 15 residues. Germline CDR1 is SGHAT and CDR2 is FQNNGV. Trimming removed 6 bases at V and 3 bases at J, with 18 bases between. The CDR3 spells CASRSGANFLYEQYF. The CDR3 DNA follows: TGTGCCAGCAGGTCAGGGGCCAATTTCCTCTACGAGCAGTACTTC.

The chain has TRBV27 and TRBJ2-6; D is unclear. This CDR3 is 14 amino acids long. V lost 3 bases and J lost 2, with 5 bases in between. Germline loops: CDR1 MNHEY, CDR2 SMNVEV (reference sequence). In DNA form, the CDR3 reads TGTGCCAGCAGTTTGCGACCTGGGGCCAACGTCCTGACTTTC. It encodes CASSLRPGANVLTF.

The CDR3 protein is CASSHRGAPRTSDATGELFF. CDR3 nucleotides: TGCGCCAGCAGCCACCGAGGGGCCCCTAGAACTAGCGATGCTACCGGGGAGCTGTTTTTT. This chain connects TRBV4-1 to TRBJ2-2; 7 bases align to TRBD2. Trimming took 3 bases from V and 5 from J; bases not matched to a gene: 21. The V gene's germline CDR1 is MGHRA and CDR2 YSYEKL. This CDR3 is 20 amino acids long.

The chain has TRBV14 and TRBJ1-1; 7 bases are a match to TRBD1. The V segment lost 3 bases and the J segment 6 bases; nucleotides outside the gene matches: 4. CDR3 length: 13 residues. Germline values: CDR1 SGHDN, CDR2 FVKESK. CDR3 region: CASSHTGTAEAFF. CDR3 nucleotide sequence: TGTGCCAGCAGCCATACCGGGACAGCTGAAGCTTTCTTT.

The rearrangement links TRBV9 to TRBJ2-1; D remains ambiguous. V was shortened by 5 bases and J by 6 bases, with 21 bases between the two germline ends. Germline values: CDR1 SGDLS, CDR2 YYNGEE. This CDR3 has 16 residues. The CDR3 reads CASSVLGPSGGNEQFF. Here the CDR3 DNA reads TGTGCCAGCAGTGTACTTGGTCCATCAGGTGGCAATGAGCAGTTCTTC.

In DNA form, the CDR3 reads TGTGCCAGCAGCTTAGTTGGTCTCCCGTCAGGCACCGGGGAGCTGTTTTTT. Its translation is CASSLVGLPSGTGELFF. This chain joins TRBV7-9 and TRBJ2-2, with no clear D. This CDR3 region has 17 residues. Germline assignment: CDR1 SEHNR and CDR2 FQNEAQ (reference sequence). V lost 1 base to trimming and J lost 4 bases, with 16 bases between them.

J is TRBJ1-1 and V is TRBV7-2; D ambiguous. The V gene's germline CDR1 is SGHTA and CDR2 FQGNSA. Trimming took off 0 bases at V and 7 bases at J, with 3 bases between the two ends. There are 11 residues in the CDR3. The CDR3 DNA follows: TGTGCCAGCAGCTTAGCGTTTGAAGCTTTCTTT. It specifies CASSLAFEAFF. The full variable domain, completed using reference TRBV7-2 and TRBJ1-1, is GAGVSQSPSNKVTEKGKDVELRCDPISGHTALYWYRQSLGQGLEFLIYFQGNSAPDKSGLPSDRFSAERTGGSVSTLTIQRTQQEDSAVYLCASSLAFEAFFGQGTRLTVV.